The text below deals with one T cell receptor (beta chain). At one end, the junction sequence differs from germline, possibly due to a read error. The data belong to a study of Graves' ophthalmopathy and Graves' hyperthyroidism. Study-wide context: Samples of peripheral blood were obtained at initial diagnosis, prior to treatment of any kind.

CDR3 regions of TCR beta were amplified from RNA transcripts. First-round RT-PCR employed HTBI primers, with a second-round multiplex PCR after it. TCRdb passed the multiplex PCR reads through MiXCR, listing each CDR3 protein once. Found here are about 740,000 distinct CDR3 sequences, approximately 40% of them singletons; the top ten hold roughly 45%. The CDR3 sequence is 16 residues long. Germline-derived CDR1 and CDR2 are SGHRS and YFSETQ. The PBMCs originated from over 9 ml of fresh peripheral blood. The sample taken for sequencing was peripheral blood. The genes are TRBV5-1 and TRBJ2-2, with TRBD2 matching over 11 bases. The receptor was derived from an adult man with Graves' ophthalmopathy. CDR3 in amino acids: CASSLLAGGNTGELFF. The CDR3 DNA follows: TGTGCCAGCAGCTTGCTAGCGGGAGGGAACACCGGGGAGCTGTTTTTT. Full variable domain (rest looked up from reference TRBV5-1 and TRBJ2-2): KAGVTQTPRYLIKTRGQQVTLSCSPISGHRSVSWYQQTPGQGLQFLFEYFSETQRNKGNFPGRFSGRQFSNSRSEMNVSTLELGDSALYLCASSLLAGGNTGELFFGEGSRLTVL.